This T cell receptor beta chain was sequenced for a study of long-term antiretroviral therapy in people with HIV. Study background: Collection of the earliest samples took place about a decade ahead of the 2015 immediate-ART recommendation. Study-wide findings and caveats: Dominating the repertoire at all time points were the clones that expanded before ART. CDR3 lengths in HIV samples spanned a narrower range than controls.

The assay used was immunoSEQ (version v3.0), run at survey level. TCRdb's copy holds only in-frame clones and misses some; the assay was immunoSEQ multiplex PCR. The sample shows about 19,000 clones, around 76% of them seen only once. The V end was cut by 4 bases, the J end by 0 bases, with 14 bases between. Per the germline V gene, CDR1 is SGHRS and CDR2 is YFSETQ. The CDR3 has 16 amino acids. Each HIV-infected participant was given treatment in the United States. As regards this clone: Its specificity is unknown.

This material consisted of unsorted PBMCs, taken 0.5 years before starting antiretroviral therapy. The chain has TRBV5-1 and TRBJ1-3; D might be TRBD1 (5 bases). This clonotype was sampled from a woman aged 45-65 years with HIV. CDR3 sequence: CASSGGTHRSGNTIYF. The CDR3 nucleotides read TGCGCCAGCAGCGGGGGGACCCACCGCTCTGGAAACACCATATATTTT.